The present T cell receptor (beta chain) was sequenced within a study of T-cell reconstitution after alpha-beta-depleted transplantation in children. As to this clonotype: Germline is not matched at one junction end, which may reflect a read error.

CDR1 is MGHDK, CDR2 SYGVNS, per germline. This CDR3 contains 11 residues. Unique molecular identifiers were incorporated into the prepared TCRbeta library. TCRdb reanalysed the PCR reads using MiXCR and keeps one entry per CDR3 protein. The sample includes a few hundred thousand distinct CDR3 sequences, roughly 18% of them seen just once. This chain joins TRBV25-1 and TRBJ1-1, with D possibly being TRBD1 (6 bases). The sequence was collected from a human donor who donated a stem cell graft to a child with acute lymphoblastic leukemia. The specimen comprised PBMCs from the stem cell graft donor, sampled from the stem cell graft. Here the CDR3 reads CASSEGGEAFF. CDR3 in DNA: TGCGCCAGCAGTGAGGGGGGAGAAGCTTTCTTT. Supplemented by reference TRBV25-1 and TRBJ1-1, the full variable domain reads EADIYQTPRYLVIGTGKKITLECSQTMGHDKMYWYQQDPGMELHLIHYSYGVNSTEKGDLSSESTVSRIRTEHFPLTLESARPSHTSQYLCASSEGGEAFFGQGTRLTVV.